The source of this TCR beta chain is a study of T cells after yellow fever vaccination. Study-wide results and caveats: In post-booster samples, most primary-vaccination clones reappeared (approximately 95% CD4, approximately 91% CD8). The secondary response was weaker but peaked faster, day 5 versus 15.

Using its own MiXCR run on the 5' RACE reads, TCRdb lists one record per CDR3 protein. The sample has 150,000 to 200,000 distinct CDR3 sequences, around 7.3% seen once. With V trimmed by 4 bases and J by 6 bases, 14 bases remained unmatched. The CDR3 sequence is 16 residues long. Germline lookup yields CDR1 SGHTA and CDR2 FQGNSA. About this clonotype itself: Its target is not known.

The V and J genes are TRBV7-2 and TRBJ2-7, with 8 bases matching TRBD1. The source is a man aged 18 to 29 who received the YFV17D yellow fever vaccine. Sequencing was performed on CD4+ T cells sorted from PBMCs, taken around 5 days after the first yellow fever vaccination. The CDR3 region has the DNA TGTGCCAGCAGCTCATGGCCCAGGGGGCGGACTGGCGAGCAGTACTTC. Its protein is CASSSWPRGRTGEQYF.